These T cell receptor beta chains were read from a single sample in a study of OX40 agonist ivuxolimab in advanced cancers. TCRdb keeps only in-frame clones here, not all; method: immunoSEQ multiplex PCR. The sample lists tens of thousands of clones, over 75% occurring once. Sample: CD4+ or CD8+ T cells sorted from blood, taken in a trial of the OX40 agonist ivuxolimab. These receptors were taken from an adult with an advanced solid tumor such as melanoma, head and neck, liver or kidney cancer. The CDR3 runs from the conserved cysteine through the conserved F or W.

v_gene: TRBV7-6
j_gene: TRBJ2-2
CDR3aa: CASSLMGRFSAGELFF

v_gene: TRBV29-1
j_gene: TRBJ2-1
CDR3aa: CSVKTGLAGVQAYNEQFF

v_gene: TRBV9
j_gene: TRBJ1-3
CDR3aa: CASSAGSISGNTIYF

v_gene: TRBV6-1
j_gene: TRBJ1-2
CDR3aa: CASSVSTGYGYTF

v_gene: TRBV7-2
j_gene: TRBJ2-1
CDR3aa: CASSPRLGGGNNEQFF

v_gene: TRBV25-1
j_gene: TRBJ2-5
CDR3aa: CASSDRGRETQYF

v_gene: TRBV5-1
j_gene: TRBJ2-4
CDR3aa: CASSIDRTSGGGAKNIQYF

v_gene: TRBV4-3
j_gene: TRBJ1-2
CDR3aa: CASSQDWERGGYTF

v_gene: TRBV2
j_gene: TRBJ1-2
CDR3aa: CASRTGQGYYGYTF

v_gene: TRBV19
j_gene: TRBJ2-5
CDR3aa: CASSPNRQETQYF